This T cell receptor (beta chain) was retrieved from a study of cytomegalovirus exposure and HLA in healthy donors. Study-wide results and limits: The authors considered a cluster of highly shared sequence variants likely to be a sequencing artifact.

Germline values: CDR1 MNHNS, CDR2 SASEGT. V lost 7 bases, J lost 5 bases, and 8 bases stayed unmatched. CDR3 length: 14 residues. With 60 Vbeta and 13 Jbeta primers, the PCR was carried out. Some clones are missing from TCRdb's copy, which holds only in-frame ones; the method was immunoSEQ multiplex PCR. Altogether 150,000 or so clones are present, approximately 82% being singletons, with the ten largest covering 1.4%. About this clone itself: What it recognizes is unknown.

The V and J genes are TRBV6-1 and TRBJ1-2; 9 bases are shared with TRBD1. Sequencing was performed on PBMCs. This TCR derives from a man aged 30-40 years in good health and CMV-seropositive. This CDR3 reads CASTHAGTGYGYTF. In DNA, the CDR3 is TGTGCCAGCACACATGCGGGGACAGGGTATGGCTACACCTTC.